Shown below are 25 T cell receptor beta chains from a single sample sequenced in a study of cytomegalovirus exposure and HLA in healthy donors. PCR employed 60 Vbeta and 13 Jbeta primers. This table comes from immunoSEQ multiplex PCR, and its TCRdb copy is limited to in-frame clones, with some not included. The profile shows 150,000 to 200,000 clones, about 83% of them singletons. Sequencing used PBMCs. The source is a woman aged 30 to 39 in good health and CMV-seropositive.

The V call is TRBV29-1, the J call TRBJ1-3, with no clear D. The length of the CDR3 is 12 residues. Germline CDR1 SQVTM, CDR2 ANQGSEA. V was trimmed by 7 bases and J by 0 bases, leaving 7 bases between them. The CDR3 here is CSGRSSGNTIYF. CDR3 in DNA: TGCAGCGGCAGGTCCTCTGGAAACACCATATATTTT.

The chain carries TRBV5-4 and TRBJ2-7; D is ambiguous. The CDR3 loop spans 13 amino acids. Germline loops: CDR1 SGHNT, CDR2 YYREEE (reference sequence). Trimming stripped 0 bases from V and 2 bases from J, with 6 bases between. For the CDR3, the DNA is TGTGCCAGCAGCTTGGCTGGCACCTACGAGCAGTACTTC. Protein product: CASSLAGTYEQYF.

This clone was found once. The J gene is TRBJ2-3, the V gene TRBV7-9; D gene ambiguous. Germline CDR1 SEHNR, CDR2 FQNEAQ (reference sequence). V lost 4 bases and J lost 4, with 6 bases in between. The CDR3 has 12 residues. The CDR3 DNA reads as TGTGCCAGCAGCTCCCGTCCAGATACGCAGTATTTT. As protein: CASSSRPDTQYF.

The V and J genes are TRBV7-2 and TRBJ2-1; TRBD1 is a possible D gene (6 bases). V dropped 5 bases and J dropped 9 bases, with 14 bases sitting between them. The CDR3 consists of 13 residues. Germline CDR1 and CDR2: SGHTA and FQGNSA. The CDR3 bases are TGTGCCAGCAGCCTTCTCAGGGGTCGTGAGCAGTTCTTC. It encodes CASSLLRGREQFF.

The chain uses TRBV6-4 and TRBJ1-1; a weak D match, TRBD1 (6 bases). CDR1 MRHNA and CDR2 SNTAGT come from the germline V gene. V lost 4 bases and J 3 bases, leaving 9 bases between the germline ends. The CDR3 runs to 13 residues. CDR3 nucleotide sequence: TGTGCCAGCAGTGCTAAGGGGGACACTGAAGCTTTCTTT. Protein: CASSAKGDTEAFF.

Written as DNA, the CDR3 is TGCGCCAGCACCGGCCAGGGCGGGGAGCTGTTTTTT. Residues: CASTGQGGELFF. The V gene is TRBV10-1, the J gene TRBJ1-3; a weak D match, TRBD1 (5 bases). The end of the DNA aligns better with TRBJ2-2, so the J call may be wrong. The CDR3 is made up of 12 amino acids. Germline CDR1 WNHNN, CDR2 SYGVQD (reference sequence).

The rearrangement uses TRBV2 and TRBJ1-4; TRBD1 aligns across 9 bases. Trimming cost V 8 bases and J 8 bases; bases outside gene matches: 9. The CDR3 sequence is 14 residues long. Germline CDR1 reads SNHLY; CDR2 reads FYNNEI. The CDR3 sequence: CASGRGQGWEKLFF. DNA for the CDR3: TGTGCCAGCGGAAGGGGACAGGGATGGGAAAAACTGTTTTTT.

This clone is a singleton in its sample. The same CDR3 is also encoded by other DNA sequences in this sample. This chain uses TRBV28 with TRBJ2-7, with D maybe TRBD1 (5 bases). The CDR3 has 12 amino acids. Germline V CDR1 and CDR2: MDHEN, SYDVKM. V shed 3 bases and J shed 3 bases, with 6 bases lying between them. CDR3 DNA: TGTGCCAGCAGTTTGGGGCGCTACGAGCAGTACTTC. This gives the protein CASSLGRYEQYF.

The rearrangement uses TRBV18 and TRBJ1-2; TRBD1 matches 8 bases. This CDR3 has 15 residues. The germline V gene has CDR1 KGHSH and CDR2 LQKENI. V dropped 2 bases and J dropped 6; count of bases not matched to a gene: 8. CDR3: CASSPRTGGFDGYTF. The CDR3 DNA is TGTGCCAGCTCACCAAGAACAGGGGGTTTTGATGGCTACACCTTC.

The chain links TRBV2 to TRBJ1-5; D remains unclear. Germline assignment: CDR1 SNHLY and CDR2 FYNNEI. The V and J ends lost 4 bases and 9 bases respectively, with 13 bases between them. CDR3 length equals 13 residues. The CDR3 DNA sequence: TGTGCCAGCAGTGTCAGGATCATTCGGCCCCAGCATTTT. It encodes CASSVRIIRPQHF. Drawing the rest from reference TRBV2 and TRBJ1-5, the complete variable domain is EPEVTQTPSHQVTQMGQEVILRCVPISNHLYFYWYRQILGQKVEFLVSFYNNEISEKSEIFDDQFSVERPDGSNFTLKIRSTKLEDSAMYFCASSVRIIRPQHFGDGTRLSIL.

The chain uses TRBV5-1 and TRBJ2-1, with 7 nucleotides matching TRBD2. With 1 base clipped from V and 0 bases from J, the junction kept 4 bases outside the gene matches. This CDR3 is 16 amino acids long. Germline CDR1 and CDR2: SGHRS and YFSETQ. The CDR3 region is CASSLQVAGSYNEQFF. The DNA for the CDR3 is TGCGCCAGCAGCTTGCAGGTAGCGGGCTCCTACAATGAGCAGTTCTTC.

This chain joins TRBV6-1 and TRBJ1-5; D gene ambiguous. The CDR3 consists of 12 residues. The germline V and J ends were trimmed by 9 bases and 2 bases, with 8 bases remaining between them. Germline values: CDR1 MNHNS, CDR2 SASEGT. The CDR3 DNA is TGTGCCAGTACCCGGGGCAATCAGCCCCAGCATTTT. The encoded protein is CASTRGNQPQHF.

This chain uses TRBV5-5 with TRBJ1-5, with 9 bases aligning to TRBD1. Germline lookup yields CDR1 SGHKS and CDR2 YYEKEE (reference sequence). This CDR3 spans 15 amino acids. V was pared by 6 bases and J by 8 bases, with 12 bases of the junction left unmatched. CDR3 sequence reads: CASTWDRAGAEPQHF. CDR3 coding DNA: TGTGCCAGCACCTGGGACAGGGCCGGAGCTGAGCCCCAGCATTTT.

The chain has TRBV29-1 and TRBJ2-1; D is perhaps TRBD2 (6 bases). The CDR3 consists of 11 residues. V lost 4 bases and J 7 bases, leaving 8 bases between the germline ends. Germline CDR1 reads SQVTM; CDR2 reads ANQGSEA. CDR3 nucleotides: TGCAGCGTTGCCGGGGGAAATGAGCAGTTCTTC. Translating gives CSVAGGNEQFF.

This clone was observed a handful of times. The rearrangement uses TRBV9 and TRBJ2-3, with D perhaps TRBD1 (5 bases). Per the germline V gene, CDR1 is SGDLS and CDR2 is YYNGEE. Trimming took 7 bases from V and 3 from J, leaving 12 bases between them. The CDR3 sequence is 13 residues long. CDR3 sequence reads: CASGRGLTDTQYF. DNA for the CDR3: TGTGCCAGCGGTAGGGGCTTAACAGATACGCAGTATTTT.

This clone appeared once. The CDR3 DNA follows: TGTGCCACCACCCCGGGATTTTACCCCGGAAACACCATATATTTT. Its translation is CATTPGFYPGNTIYF. The chain couples TRBV15 to TRBJ1-3; D remains ambiguous. V was trimmed by 7 bases and J by 4 bases, leaving 17 bases between them. From germline, CDR1 is LNHNV and CDR2 YYDKDF (reference sequence). The length of the CDR3 is 15 residues.

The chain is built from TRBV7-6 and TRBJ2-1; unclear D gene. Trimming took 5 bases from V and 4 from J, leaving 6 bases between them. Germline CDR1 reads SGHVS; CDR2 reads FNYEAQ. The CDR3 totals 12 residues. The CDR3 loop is CASSKEYNEQFF. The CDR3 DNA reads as TGTGCCAGCAGCAAAGAGTACAATGAGCAGTTCTTC.

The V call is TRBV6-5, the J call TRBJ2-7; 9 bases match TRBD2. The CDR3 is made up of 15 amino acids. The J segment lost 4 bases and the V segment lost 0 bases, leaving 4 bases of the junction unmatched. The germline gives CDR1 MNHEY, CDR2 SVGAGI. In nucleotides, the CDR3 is TGTGCCAGCAGTTACTCGGCGGGAGGGAGGTACGAGCAGTACTTC. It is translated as CASSYSAGGRYEQYF.

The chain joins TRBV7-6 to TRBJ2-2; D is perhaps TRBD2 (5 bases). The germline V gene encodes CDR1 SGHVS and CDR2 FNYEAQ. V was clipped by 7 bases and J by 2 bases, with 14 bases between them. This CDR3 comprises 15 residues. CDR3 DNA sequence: TGTGCCAGCAAGGTCAGAGGGAGTAACACCGGGGAGCTGTTTTTT. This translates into CASKVRGSNTGELFF.

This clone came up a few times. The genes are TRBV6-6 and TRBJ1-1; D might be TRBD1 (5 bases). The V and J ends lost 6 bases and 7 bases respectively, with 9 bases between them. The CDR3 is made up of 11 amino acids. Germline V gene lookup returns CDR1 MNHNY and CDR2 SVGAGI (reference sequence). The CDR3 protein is CASRETDEAFF. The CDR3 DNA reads TGTGCCAGCAGAGAGACAGATGAAGCTTTCTTT.

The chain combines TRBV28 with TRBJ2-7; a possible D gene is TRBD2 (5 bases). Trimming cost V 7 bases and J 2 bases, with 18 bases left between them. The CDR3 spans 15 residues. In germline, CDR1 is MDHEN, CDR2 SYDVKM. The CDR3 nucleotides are TGTGCCAGCACCCAAAATCGGCTAGCACCCTACGAGCAGTACTTC. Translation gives CASTQNRLAPYEQYF. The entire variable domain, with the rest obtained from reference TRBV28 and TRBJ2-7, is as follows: DVKVTQSSRYLVKRTGEKVFLECVQDMDHENMFWYRQDPGLGLRLIYFSYDVKMKEKGDIPEGYSVSREKKERFSLILESASTNQTSMYLCASTQNRLAPYEQYFGPGTRLTVT.

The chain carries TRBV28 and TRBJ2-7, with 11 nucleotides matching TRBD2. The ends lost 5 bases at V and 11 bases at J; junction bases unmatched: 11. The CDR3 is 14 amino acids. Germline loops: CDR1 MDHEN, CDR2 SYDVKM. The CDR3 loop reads CASSTTSGREFEYF. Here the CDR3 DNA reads TGTGCCAGCAGTACTACTAGCGGGAGAGAATTCGAGTACTTC.

This chain's CDR3 is CATSSPGQGTNEQFF. The DNA of the CDR3 is TGTGCCACCAGCAGTCCGGGACAGGGTACCAATGAGCAGTTCTTC. The gene calls are TRBV15 and TRBJ2-1; 9 positions match TRBD1. CDR1 and CDR2 (germline): LNHNV, YYDKDF (reference sequence). Unmatched junction bases numbered 6, after V lost 3 bases and J lost 6 bases. The CDR3 totals 15 residues.

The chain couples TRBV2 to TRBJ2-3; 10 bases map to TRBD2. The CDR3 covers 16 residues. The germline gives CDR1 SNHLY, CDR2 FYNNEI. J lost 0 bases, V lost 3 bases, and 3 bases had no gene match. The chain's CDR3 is CASSDLAGASTDTQYF. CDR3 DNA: TGTGCCAGCAGTGATCTAGCGGGAGCTAGCACAGATACGCAGTATTTT.

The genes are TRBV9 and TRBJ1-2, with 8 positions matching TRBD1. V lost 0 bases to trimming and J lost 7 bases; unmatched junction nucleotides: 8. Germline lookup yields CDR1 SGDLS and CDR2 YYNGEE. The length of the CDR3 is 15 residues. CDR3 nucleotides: TGTGCCAGCAGCGTAGTCGACAGGGGATGGGGTGGCTACACCTTC. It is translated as CASSVVDRGWGGYTF.